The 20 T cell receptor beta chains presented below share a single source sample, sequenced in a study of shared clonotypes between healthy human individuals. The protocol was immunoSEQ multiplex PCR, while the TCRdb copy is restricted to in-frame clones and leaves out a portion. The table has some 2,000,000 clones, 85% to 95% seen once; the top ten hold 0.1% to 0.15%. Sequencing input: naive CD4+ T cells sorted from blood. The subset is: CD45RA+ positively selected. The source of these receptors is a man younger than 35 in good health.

The CDR3 loop is CASRDRDWGGYTF. The CDR3 bases are TGTGCCAGCAGAGACAGGGACTGGGGTGGCTACACCTTC. This rearrangement joins TRBV2 to TRBJ1-2, with 7 bases fitting TRBD1. The CDR3 totals 13 residues. V lost 6 bases to trimming and J lost 7 bases; unmatched junction nucleotides: 8. Per germline, CDR1 SNHLY and CDR2 FYNNEI.

CDR3 nucleotide sequence: TGTGCCAGCAGCTTCGACAGGGCGAACACCGGGGAGCTGTTTTTT. It specifies CASSFDRANTGELFF. V and J are TRBV7-2 and TRBJ2-2; 7 nucleotides align to TRBD1. From germline, CDR1 is SGHTA and CDR2 FQGNSA. The V gene end was trimmed by 3 bases and the J gene end by 0 bases; junction bases not matched to a gene: 1. This CDR3 comprises 15 residues.

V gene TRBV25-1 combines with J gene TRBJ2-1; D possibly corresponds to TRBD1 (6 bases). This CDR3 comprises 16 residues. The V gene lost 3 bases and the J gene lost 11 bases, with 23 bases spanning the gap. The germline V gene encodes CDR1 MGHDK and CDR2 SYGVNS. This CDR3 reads CASSDETGSVLRQQFF. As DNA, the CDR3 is TGTGCCAGCAGTGACGAAACAGGGTCGGTCCTAAGGCAGCAGTTCTTC. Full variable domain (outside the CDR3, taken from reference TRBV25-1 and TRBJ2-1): EADIYQTPRYLVIGTGKKITLECSQTMGHDKMYWYQQDPGMELHLIHYSYGVNSTEKGDLSSESTVSRIRTEHFPLTLESARPSHTSQYLCASSDETGSVLRQQFFGPGTRLTVL.

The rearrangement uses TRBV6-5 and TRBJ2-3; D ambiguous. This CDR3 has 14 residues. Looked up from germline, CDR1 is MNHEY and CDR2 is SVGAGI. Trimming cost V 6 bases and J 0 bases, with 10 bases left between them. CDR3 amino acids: CASRTPHSTDTQYF. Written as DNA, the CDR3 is TGTGCCAGCAGGACGCCCCATAGCACAGATACGCAGTATTTT.

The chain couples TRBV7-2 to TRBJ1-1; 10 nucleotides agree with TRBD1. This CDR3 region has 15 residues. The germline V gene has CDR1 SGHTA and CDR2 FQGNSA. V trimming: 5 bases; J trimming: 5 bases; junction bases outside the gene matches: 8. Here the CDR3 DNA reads TGTGCCAGCAGCCCCGGACAGGGGGATCGGACTGAAGCTTTCTTT. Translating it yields CASSPGQGDRTEAFF.

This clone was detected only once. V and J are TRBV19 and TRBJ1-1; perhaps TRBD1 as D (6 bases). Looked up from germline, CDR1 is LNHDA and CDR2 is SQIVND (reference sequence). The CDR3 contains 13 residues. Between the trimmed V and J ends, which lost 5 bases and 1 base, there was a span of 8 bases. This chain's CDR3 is CASSRQENTEAFF. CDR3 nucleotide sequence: TGTGCCAGTAGTCGACAGGAGAACACTGAAGCTTTCTTT.

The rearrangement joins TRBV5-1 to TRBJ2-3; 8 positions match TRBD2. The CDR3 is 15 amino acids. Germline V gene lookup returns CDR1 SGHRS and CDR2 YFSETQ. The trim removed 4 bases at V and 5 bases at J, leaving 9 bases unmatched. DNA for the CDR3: TGCGCCAGCAGCGGCGGGAGCGGGGGCGTAGATACGCAGTATTTT. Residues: CASSGGSGGVDTQYF. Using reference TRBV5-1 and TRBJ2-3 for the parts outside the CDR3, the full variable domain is KAGVTQTPRYLIKTRGQQVTLSCSPISGHRSVSWYQQTPGQGLQFLFEYFSETQRNKGNFPGRFSGRQFSNSRSEMNVSTLELGDSALYLCASSGGSGGVDTQYFGPGTRLTVL.

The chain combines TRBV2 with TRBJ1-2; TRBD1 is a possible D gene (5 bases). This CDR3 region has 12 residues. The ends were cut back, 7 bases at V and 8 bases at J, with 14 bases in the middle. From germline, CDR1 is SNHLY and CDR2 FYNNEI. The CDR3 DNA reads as TGTGCCAGCAATGTCAGGGAAGGAGGCTACACCTTC. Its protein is CASNVREGGYTF. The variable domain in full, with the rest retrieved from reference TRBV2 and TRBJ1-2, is EPEVTQTPSHQVTQMGQEVILRCVPISNHLYFYWYRQILGQKVEFLVSFYNNEISEKSEIFDDQFSVERPDGSNFTLKIRSTKLEDSAMYFCASNVREGGYTFGSGTRLTVV.

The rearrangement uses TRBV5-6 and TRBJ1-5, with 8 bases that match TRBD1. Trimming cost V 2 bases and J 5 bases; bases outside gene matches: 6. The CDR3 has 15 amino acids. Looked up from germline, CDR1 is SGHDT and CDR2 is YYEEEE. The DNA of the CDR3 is TGTGCCAGCAGCTTACGGACAGGGTTCCATCAGCCCCAGCATTTT. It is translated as CASSLRTGFHQPQHF.

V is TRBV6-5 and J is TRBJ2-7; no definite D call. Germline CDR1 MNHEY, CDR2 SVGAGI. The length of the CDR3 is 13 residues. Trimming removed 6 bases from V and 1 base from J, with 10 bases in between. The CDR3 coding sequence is TGTGCCAGCAGCGAGACAATATCCTACGAGCAGTACTTC. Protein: CASSETISYEQYF.

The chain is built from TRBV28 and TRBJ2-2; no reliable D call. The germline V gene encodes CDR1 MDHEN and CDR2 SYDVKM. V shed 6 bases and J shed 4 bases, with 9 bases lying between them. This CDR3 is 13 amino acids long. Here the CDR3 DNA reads TGTGCCAGCAGAGGACCGCTCACCGGGGAGCTGTTTTTT. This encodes CASRGPLTGELFF.

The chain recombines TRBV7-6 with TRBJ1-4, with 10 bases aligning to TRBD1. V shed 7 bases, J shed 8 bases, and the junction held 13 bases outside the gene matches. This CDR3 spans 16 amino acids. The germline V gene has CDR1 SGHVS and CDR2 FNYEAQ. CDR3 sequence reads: CASTLGQGVLGEKLFF. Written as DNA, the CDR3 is TGTGCCAGCACCCTAGGACAGGGGGTTTTAGGGGAAAAACTGTTTTTT.

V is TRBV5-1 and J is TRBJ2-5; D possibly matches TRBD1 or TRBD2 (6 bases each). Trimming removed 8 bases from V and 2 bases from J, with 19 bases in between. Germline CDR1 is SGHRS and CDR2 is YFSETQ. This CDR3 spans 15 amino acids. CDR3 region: CASTLGGSGQETQYF. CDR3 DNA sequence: TGCGCCAGTACCTTAGGGGGTAGCGGACAAGAGACCCAGTACTTC.

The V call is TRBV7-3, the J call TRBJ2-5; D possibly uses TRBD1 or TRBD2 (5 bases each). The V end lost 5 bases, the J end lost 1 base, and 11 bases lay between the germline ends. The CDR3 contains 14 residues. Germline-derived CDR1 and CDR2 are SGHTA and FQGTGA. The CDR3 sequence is CASSMGTAQETQYF. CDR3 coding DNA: TGTGCCAGCAGCATGGGGACGGCCCAAGAGACCCAGTACTTC.

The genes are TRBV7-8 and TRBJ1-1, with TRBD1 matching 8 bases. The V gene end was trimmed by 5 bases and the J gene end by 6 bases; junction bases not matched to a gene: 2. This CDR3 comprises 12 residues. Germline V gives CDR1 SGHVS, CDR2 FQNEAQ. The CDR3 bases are TGTGCCAGCAGCCCGGACAGGGCTGAAGCTTTCTTT. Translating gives CASSPDRAEAFF.

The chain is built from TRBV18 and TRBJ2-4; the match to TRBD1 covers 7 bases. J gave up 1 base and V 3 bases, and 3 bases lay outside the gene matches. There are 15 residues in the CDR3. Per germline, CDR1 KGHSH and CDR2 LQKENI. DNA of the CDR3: TGTGCCAGCTCACCGGGACAGCAGGCCAAAAACATTCAGTACTTC. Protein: CASSPGQQAKNIQYF.

CDR3 amino acids: CAWSRSRNTEAFF. The CDR3 region has the DNA TGTGCCTGGAGTAGGTCAAGGAACACTGAAGCTTTCTTT. This chain joins TRBV30 and TRBJ1-1; D gene uncertain. V gave up 2 bases and J gave up 1 base, with 8 bases separating them. This CDR3 is built from 13 residues. CDR1 GTSNPN and CDR2 SVGIG come from the germline V gene (reference sequence).

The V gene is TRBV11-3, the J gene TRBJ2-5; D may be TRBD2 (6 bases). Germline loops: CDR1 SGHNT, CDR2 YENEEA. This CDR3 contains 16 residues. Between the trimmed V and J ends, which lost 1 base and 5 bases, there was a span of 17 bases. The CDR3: CASSLGRGTDSETQYF. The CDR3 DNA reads TGTGCCAGCAGCTTAGGGCGGGGAACCGACTCCGAGACCCAGTACTTC.

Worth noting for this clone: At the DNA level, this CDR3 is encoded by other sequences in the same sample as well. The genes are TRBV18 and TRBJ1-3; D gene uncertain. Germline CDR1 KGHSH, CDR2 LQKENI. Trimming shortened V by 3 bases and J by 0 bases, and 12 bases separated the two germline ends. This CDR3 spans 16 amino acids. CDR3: CASSPQPGSSGNTIYF. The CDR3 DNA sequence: TGTGCCAGCTCACCCCAGCCGGGTAGCTCTGGAAACACCATATATTTT. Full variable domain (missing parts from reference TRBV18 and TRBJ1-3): NAGVMQNPRHLVRRRGQEARLRCSPMKGHSHVYWYRQLPEEGLKFMVYLQKENIIDESGMPKERFSAEFPKEGPSILRIQQVVRGDSAAYFCASSPQPGSSGNTIYFGEGSWLTVV.

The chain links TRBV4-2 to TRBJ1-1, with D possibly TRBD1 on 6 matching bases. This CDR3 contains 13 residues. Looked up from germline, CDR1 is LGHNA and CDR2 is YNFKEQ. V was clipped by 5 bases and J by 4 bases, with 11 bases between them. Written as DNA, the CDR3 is TGTGCCAGCAGCTTACAGGGCCTCACTGAAGCTTTCTTT. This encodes CASSLQGLTEAFF.